A selection of T cell receptor beta chains follows, all from one sample in a study of shared T cell receptors in the human thymus. Libraries were prepared by immunoSEQ multiplex PCR; TCRdb keeps only in-frame clonotypes and omits some of them. Of about 710,000 clones detected, roughly 86% appear once; the ten largest clones hold roughly 0.0089%. These data also formed part of another study, on human thymus T cells.

Sequenced: thymocytes. The origin of the receptors is a boy younger than two with a congenital heart defect. Each CDR3 is given with its conserved first and last residue. Fields, in order: J gene, clone size, V gene, D gene, CDR3 protein, CDR3 DNA. The D gene is left open where the match is weak. Size tells how often a clone was seen (once, few, many) or the class of an expanded clone, and some rows leave it out.

TRBJ1-5 | NA | TRBV29-1 | NA | CSVVVSGDGNQPQHF | TGCAGCGTTGTCGTGTCGGGAGACGGCAATCAGCCCCAGCATTTT
TRBJ2-7 | NA | TRBV28 | NA | CASRISRTDYEQYF | TGTGCCAGCAGAATCTCGAGGACAGACTACGAGCAGTACTTC
TRBJ2-1 | NA | TRBV29-1 | TRBD2 | CSAPWAAGGPRYNEQFF | TGCAGCGCCCCCTGGGCAGCGGGGGGGCCGCGTTACAATGAGCAGTTCTTC
TRBJ2-7 | NA | TRBV28 | NA | CATQLGADEQYF | TGTGCTACTCAGCTGGGGGCGGACGAGCAGTACTTC
TRBJ2-2 | NA | TRBV9 | NA | CASSVESGLGDHTGELFF | TGTGCCAGCAGCGTAGAGAGCGGGCTAGGGGACCACACCGGGGAGCTGTTTTTT
TRBJ2-7 | NA | TRBV5-1 | TRBD1 | CASSLCASGTGDEQYF | TGCGCCAGCAGCTTGTGTGCTAGTGGGACAGGGGATGAGCAGTACTTC
TRBJ2-5 | NA | TRBV5-4 | TRBD1 | CASSLFGQGAPKETQYF | TGTGCCAGCAGCTTGTTCGGACAGGGGGCTCCGAAAGAGACCCAGTACTTC
TRBJ2-2 | NA | TRBV29-1 | NA | CSAANTGELFF | TGCAGCGCCGCGAACACCGGGGAGCTGTTTTTT
TRBJ1-4 | NA | TRBV30 | TRBD1 | CAWRGGRRDRGLEKLFF | TGTGCCTGGAGAGGGGGTCGACGTGACAGGGGGCTTGAAAAACTGTTTTTT
TRBJ2-7 | NA | TRBV7-9 | TRBD2 | CASSLSLASGRGEFRQYF | TGTGCCAGCAGCTTAAGTCTGGCTAGCGGGAGGGGAGAATTTCGGCAGTACTTC
TRBJ2-7 | NA | TRBV30 | NA | CAWSEDKASSYEQYF | TGTGCCTGGAGTGAAGATAAGGCTAGCTCCTACGAGCAGTACTTC
TRBJ2-3 | NA | TRBV6-5 | NA | CASTKGPGGGDTQYF | TGTGCCAGCACCAAAGGGCCGGGGGGCGGAGATACGCAGTATTTT
TRBJ2-1 | NA | TRBV29-1 | NA | CSVESSGRGSYNEQFF | TGCAGCGTTGAATCCTCGGGGAGGGGGTCCTACAATGAGCAGTTCTTC
TRBJ2-1 | NA | TRBV27 | NA | CASSLSPPRDSRPYNEQFF | TGTGCCAGCAGTTTATCTCCCCCTCGGGATAGCAGGCCCTACAATGAGCAGTTCTTC
TRBJ2-3 | once | TRBV4-1 | TRBD2 | CASSLMTSGDNTDTQYF | TGCGCCAGCAGCCTAATGACTAGCGGGGACAACACAGATACGCAGTATTTT
TRBJ2-7 | NA | TRBV4-3 | NA | CASSLTPAYEQYF | TGCGCCAGCAGCCTTACTCCCGCTTACGAGCAGTACTTC
TRBJ1-3 | few | TRBV19 | TRBD1 | CASSAQDREGFYSGNTIYF | TGTGCCAGTAGTGCCCAAGACAGGGAAGGATTCTACTCTGGAAACACCATATATTTT
TRBJ2-7 | once | TRBV4-1 | TRBD1 | CASSQEDRGGSYEQYF | TGCGCCAGCAGCCAAGAGGACAGGGGGGGCTCCTACGAGCAGTACTTC
TRBJ2-7 | few | TRBV28 | TRBD2 | CASSPSGGHLNSYEQYF | TGTGCCAGCAGTCCCTCGGGGGGTCACCTAAACTCCTACGAGCAGTACTTC
TRBJ2-7 | few | TRBV28 | TRBD1 | CASSLGQGGHEQYF | TGTGCCAGCAGTTTGGGACAGGGCGGGCACGAGCAGTACTTC
TRBJ1-4 | NA | TRBV5-6 | NA | CASSLNPVATNEKLFF | TGTGCCAGCAGCCTAAATCCGGTCGCAACTAATGAAAAACTGTTTTTT
TRBJ1-1 | NA | TRBV28 | TRBD1 | CASYRRGGQGTENTEAFF | TGTGCCAGCTACCGGCGGGGCGGTCAAGGGACAGAGAACACTGAAGCTTTCTTT
TRBJ2-7 | once | TRBV28 | NA | CASSLCIRRVVNEQYF | TGTGCCAGCAGTTTATGCATCCGCAGGGTTGTCAACGAGCAGTACTTC
TRBJ1-4 | NA | TRBV19 | NA | CASSGRGEKLFF | TGTGCCAGTAGTGGCAGAGGTGAAAAACTGTTTTTT
TRBJ2-5 | NA | TRBV30 | NA | CAWSVGTVLQETQYF | TGTGCCTGGAGTGTAGGTACAGTCCTTCAAGAGACCCAGTACTTC
TRBJ2-3 | NA | TRBV7-2 | TRBD1 | CASSLTTGAGTDTQYF | TGTGCCAGCAGCTTGACGACAGGGGCGGGCACAGATACGCAGTATTTT
TRBJ2-1 | NA | TRBV4-3 | NA | CATQIRSTHEQFF | TGCGCCACCCAAATCAGGTCCACCCATGAGCAGTTCTTC
TRBJ1-6 | few | TRBV28 | NA | CAENGGDSPLHF | TGTGCCGAAAACGGGGGGGACTCACCCCTCCACTTT
TRBJ1-1 | NA | TRBV30 | NA | CAWSSTWGAEAFF | TGTGCCTGGAGTTCTACCTGGGGCGCTGAAGCTTTCTTT
TRBJ2-1 | NA | TRBV7-2 | TRBD2 | CASSLAGLAGECTGNEQFF | TGTGCCAGCAGCTTAGCGGGACTAGCGGGAGAATGTACAGGGAATGAGCAGTTCTTC
TRBJ2-5 | NA | TRBV6-6 | TRBD2 | CASSYPTSGGEETQYF | TGTGCCAGCAGTTACCCGACTAGCGGGGGGGAGGAGACCCAGTACTTC
TRBJ2-3 | NA | TRBV25-1 | NA | CASRDNLGGRTDTQYF | TGTGCCAGCCGAGATAACCTGGGGGGACGCACAGATACGCAGTATTTT
TRBJ2-6 | NA | TRBV7-9 | NA | CASSLGRGTGANVLTF | TGTGCCAGCAGCTTAGGGCGGGGAACCGGGGCCAACGTCCTGACTTTC
TRBJ2-7 | NA | TRBV7-2 | NA | CASSLALTGPCEQYF | TGTGCCAGCAGCTTAGCGCTCACAGGGCCTTGCGAGCAGTACTTC
TRBJ2-1 | NA | TRBV5-1 | TRBD2 | CASSSPSGNTYNEQFF | TGCGCCAGCAGCTCTCCAAGCGGGAATACCTACAATGAGCAGTTCTTC
TRBJ1-6 | NA | TRBV28 | NA | CASNPGAPNSPLHF | TGTGCCAGCAACCCGGGAGCCCCAAATTCACCCCTCCACTTT
TRBJ2-1 | NA | TRBV29-1 | NA | CSVDPLNNEQFF | TGCAGCGTTGATCCGTTAAACAATGAGCAGTTCTTC
TRBJ1-2 | NA | TRBV2 | TRBD1 | CASRFGTVDLYNYGYTF | TGTGCCAGCAGGTTCGGGACAGTGGACCTTTATAACTATGGCTACACCTTC
TRBJ2-3 | NA | TRBV7-3 | NA | CASSLGGGSDTQYF | TGTGCCAGCAGCTTGGGAGGGGGTTCAGATACGCAGTATTTT
TRBJ2-1 | NA | TRBV7-9 | TRBD2 | CASSPPGGPGNEQFF | TGTGCCAGCAGCCCGCCGGGGGGGCCGGGCAATGAGCAGTTCTTC
TRBJ2-7 | NA | TRBV18 | TRBD1 | CASSPNFRTGESYEQYF | TGTGCCAGCTCACCAAACTTCCGGACAGGGGAATCCTACGAGCAGTACTTC
TRBJ1-5 | once | TRBV28 | TRBD1 | CASSNTRQGHRDNSNQPQHF | TGTGCCAGCAGTAACACCCGACAGGGTCACAGGGATAATAGCAATCAGCCCCAGCATTTT
TRBJ2-3 | NA | TRBV28 | NA | CASSPFRGTSTDTQYF | TGTGCCAGCAGTCCCTTCAGGGGGACTAGCACAGATACGCAGTATTTT
TRBJ1-2 | NA | TRBV28 | NA | CASTPPGGAFGYTF | TGTGCCAGCACTCCCCCGGGAGGGGCTTTTGGCTACACCTTC
TRBJ2-7 | NA | TRBV7-9 | TRBD2 | CASSTRTSGSGEQYF | TGTGCCAGCAGCACCCGGACTAGCGGGAGTGGCGAGCAGTACTTC
TRBJ1-4 | NA | TRBV2 | NA | CASSEVRGGEGEKLFF | TGTGCCAGCAGTGAAGTGAGGGGGGGGGAAGGTGAAAAACTGTTTTTT